The rows below give T cell receptor beta chains drawn from one sample of a study of T-cell reconstitution after alpha-beta-depleted transplantation in children. MiXCR was run by TCRdb on the PCR reads, yielding one entry per CDR3 protein. The sample comprises about 900,000 distinct CDR3 sequences, 25% to 30% of which are singletons, and roughly 31% rests with the top ten. The specimen comprised PBMCs, mostly from graft donor cells, sampled 360 days after TCRalphabeta/CD19-depleted stem cell transplant. These receptors originate from a boy under two years old who had a stem cell transplant for SCID, so the T cells may come from the graft donor. Both conserved end residues are part of each CDR3. Fields, in order: V gene, clone size, J gene, D gene, CDR3 protein, CDR3 DNA. D genes are given only for firm matches. Clone size is stated in some rows and not others, as once, few, many or a class when expanded.

V: TRBV20-1
size: NA
J: TRBJ1-2
D: TRBD1
CDR3: CSAPTPGQGTTF
DNA: TGCAGTGCACCGACCCCGGGACAGGGGACCACCTTC

V: TRBV28
size: NA
J: TRBJ1-6
D: NA
CDR3: CASSQLTNSPLHF
DNA: TGTGCCAGCAGTCAGCTCACTAATTCACCCCTCCACTTT

V: TRBV12-3/TRBV12-4
size: NA
J: TRBJ2-1
D: NA
CDR3: CASSGGLRYGEQFF
DNA: TGTGCCAGCAGTGGGGGACTTAGGTACGGTGAGCAGTTCTTC

V: TRBV5-1
size: once
J: TRBJ2-4
D: TRBD1
CDR3: CASSLDNRGPREKYF
DNA: TGCGCCAGCAGCTTGGATAACAGGGGCCCGAGGGAGAAGTACTTC

V: TRBV11-2
size: NA
J: TRBJ2-3
D: NA
CDR3: CASSLWSGESDTQYF
DNA: TGTGCCAGCAGCTTATGGAGCGGAGAGTCAGATACGCAGTATTTT

V: TRBV2
size: few
J: TRBJ2-1
D: TRBD2
CDR3: CASSEPRLAGANEQFF
DNA: TGTGCCAGCAGTGAGCCCCGACTAGCGGGGGCCAATGAGCAGTTCTTC

V: TRBV5-1
size: NA
J: TRBJ2-4
D: NA
CDR3: CASSEGGIAKNIQYF
DNA: TGCGCCAGCAGCGAGGGAGGAATAGCCAAAAACATTCAGTACTTC

V: TRBV29-1
size: NA
J: TRBJ1-1
D: TRBD1
CDR3: CSVLKDYRGRTEAFF
DNA: TGCAGCGTTCTTAAGGACTACAGGGGGCGAACTGAAGCTTTCTTT

V: TRBV11-2
size: NA
J: TRBJ2-5
D: TRBD1
CDR3: CASSSWTGGKETQYF
DNA: TGTGCCAGCAGCTCCTGGACAGGGGGAAAGGAGACCCAGTACTTC

V: TRBV2
size: NA
J: TRBJ2-4
D: TRBD1
CDR3: CASTGDMKNIQYF
DNA: TGTGCCAGTACAGGGGACATGAAGAACATTCAGTACTTC

V: TRBV11-2
size: many
J: TRBJ2-5
D: TRBD1
CDR3: CASTAQGVYQETQYF
DNA: TGTGCCAGTACAGCTCAGGGGGTGTACCAAGAGACCCAGTACTTC

V: TRBV6-2/TRBV6-3
size: few
J: TRBJ2-7
D: NA
CDR3: CASSYHLGDKGWRYEQYF
DNA: TGTGCCAGCAGTTATCACCTCGGGGACAAAGGGTGGAGGTACGAGCAGTACTTC

V: TRBV5-1
size: few
J: TRBJ2-7
D: NA
CDR3: CASSLASNYEQYF
DNA: TGCGCCAGCAGCTTGGCCAGCAACTACGAGCAGTACTTC

V: TRBV5-1
size: NA
J: TRBJ1-1
D: NA
CDR3: CASSLRNFLNTEAFF
DNA: TGCGCCAGCAGCTTGAGGAACTTCCTGAACACTGAAGCTTTCTTT

V: TRBV4-1
size: NA
J: TRBJ2-3
D: TRBD2
CDR3: CASSHPPTSAGDTQYF
DNA: TGCGCCAGCAGCCACCCACCGACTAGCGCGGGAGATACGCAGTATTTT

V: TRBV27
size: few
J: TRBJ1-5
D: NA
CDR3: CASSFPQESNQPQHF
DNA: TGTGCCAGCAGTTTCCCCCAAGAGAGCAATCAGCCCCAGCATTTT

V: TRBV12-3/TRBV12-4
size: many
J: TRBJ1-1
D: TRBD1
CDR3: CASSSIRQGRKAFF
DNA: TGTGCCAGCAGTTCTATAAGACAGGGGCGCAAAGCTTTCTTT

V: TRBV2
size: NA
J: TRBJ1-1
D: NA
CDR3: CASSPSLLGVVTEAFF
DNA: TGTGCCAGCAGTCCAAGTTTATTGGGGGTTGTCACTGAAGCTTTCTTT

V: TRBV6-6
size: NA
J: TRBJ1-4
D: NA
CDR3: CASSIPRGKLFF
DNA: TGTGCCAGCAGTATCCCCAGGGGTAAACTGTTTTTT

V: TRBV20-1
size: NA
J: TRBJ1-1
D: NA
CDR3: CSAVGNTEAFF
DNA: TGCAGTGCTGTAGGGAACACTGAAGCTTTCTTT

V: TRBV5-1
size: few
J: TRBJ2-1
D: NA
CDR3: CASSLGARIEQFF
DNA: TGCGCCAGCAGCTTAGGTGCGCGGATTGAGCAGTTCTTC

V: TRBV3-1
size: NA
J: TRBJ2-7
D: NA
CDR3: CASSQDHVVAYEQYF
DNA: TGTGCCAGCAGCCAAGATCATGTGGTCGCCTACGAGCAGTACTTC

V: TRBV20-1
size: many
J: TRBJ2-4
D: NA
CDR3: CSARETQGTTKNIQYF
DNA: TGCAGTGCTAGAGAAACGCAGGGTACTACCAAAAACATTCAGTACTTC

V: TRBV28
size: NA
J: TRBJ2-5
D: NA
CDR3: CASSPRAGPQETQYF
DNA: TGTGCCAGCAGTCCACGGGCAGGGCCACAAGAGACCCAGTACTTC

V: TRBV27
size: once
J: TRBJ2-3
D: NA
CDR3: CASTAGSTDTQYF
DNA: TGTGCCAGCACCGCCGGCAGCACAGATACGCAGTATTTT

V: TRBV7-9
size: NA
J: TRBJ2-3
D: NA
CDR3: CASSPPKQGGGDTQYF
DNA: TGTGCCAGCAGCCCTCCGAAACAGGGAGGGGGAGATACGCAGTATTTT

V: TRBV27
size: few
J: TRBJ1-1
D: NA
CDR3: CASSSSRGYEAFF
DNA: TGTGCCAGCAGCAGCTCCCGGGGATATGAAGCTTTCTTT

V: TRBV11-2
size: NA
J: TRBJ2-5
D: TRBD2
CDR3: CASSWGHWGREETQYF
DNA: TGTGCCAGCAGCTGGGGTCACTGGGGGAGGGAAGAGACCCAGTACTTC

V: TRBV3-1
size: NA
J: TRBJ2-1
D: NA
CDR3: CASSPPGTPKRGEQFF
DNA: TGTGCCAGCAGCCCACCCGGGACTCCAAAACGGGGTGAGCAGTTCTTC

V: TRBV7-8
size: NA
J: TRBJ1-4
D: NA
CDR3: CASSLRDFAKLFF
DNA: TGTGCCAGCAGCTTACGGGACTTTGCAAAACTGTTTTTT

V: TRBV7-2
size: few
J: TRBJ1-5
D: NA
CDR3: CASSLGLEGPHQPQHF
DNA: TGTGCCAGCAGCTTAGGACTGGAGGGGCCCCATCAGCCCCAGCATTTT

V: TRBV11-2
size: NA
J: TRBJ2-2
D: NA
CDR3: CASSRGWNTGELFF
DNA: TGTGCCAGCAGCAGGGGGTGGAACACCGGGGAGCTGTTTTTT

V: TRBV18
size: NA
J: TRBJ1-1
D: TRBD1
CDR3: CASSSTGVTTEAFF
DNA: TGTGCCAGCTCATCTACAGGGGTGACCACTGAAGCTTTCTTT

V: TRBV28
size: few
J: TRBJ2-1
D: NA
CDR3: CASSLGDIRHNEQFF
DNA: TGTGCCAGCAGTTTAGGGGACATAAGGCACAATGAGCAGTTCTTC

V: TRBV5-1
size: NA
J: TRBJ2-1
D: NA
CDR3: CASSFGTSGNEQFF
DNA: TGCGCCAGCAGCTTTGGGACATCCGGCAATGAGCAGTTCTTC

V: TRBV27
size: NA
J: TRBJ1-2
D: TRBD1
CDR3: CATEEGTGGIHGYTF
DNA: TGTGCCACCGAGGAAGGGACAGGGGGGATCCATGGCTACACCTTC

V: TRBV29-1
size: few
J: TRBJ2-2
D: NA
CDR3: CSALGAGELFF
DNA: TGCAGCGCTCTAGGAGCCGGGGAGCTGTTTTTT

V: TRBV24-1
size: NA
J: TRBJ2-5
D: TRBD1
CDR3: CATGGQGKETQYF
DNA: TGTGCCACCGGCGGACAGGGGAAAGAGACCCAGTACTTC

V: TRBV7-9
size: few
J: TRBJ2-5
D: NA
CDR3: CASSPNPFVTQYF
DNA: TGTGCCAGCAGCCCTAACCCGTTCGTGACCCAGTACTTC

V: TRBV7-8
size: few
J: TRBJ2-1
D: TRBD2
CDR3: CASSIQRGVYNEQFF
DNA: TGTGCCAGCAGCATACAGCGGGGGGTCTACAATGAGCAGTTCTTC

V: TRBV27
size: few
J: TRBJ2-7
D: NA
CDR3: CASSLRGAQYEQYF
DNA: TGTGCCAGCAGTTTGAGGGGGGCGCAATACGAGCAGTACTTC

V: TRBV20-1
size: NA
J: TRBJ2-7
D: NA
CDR3: CSARNLDSSYEQYF
DNA: TGCAGTGCTAGAAACCTCGACAGTTCCTACGAGCAGTACTTC

V: TRBV12-3/TRBV12-4
size: few
J: TRBJ2-2
D: NA
CDR3: CASSYGIDTGELFF
DNA: TGTGCCAGCAGTTACGGGATAGACACCGGGGAGCTGTTTTTT

V: TRBV12-3/TRBV12-4
size: NA
J: TRBJ2-5
D: NA
CDR3: CASSSATQGRETQYF
DNA: TGTGCCAGCAGTTCCGCGACCCAGGGGAGAGAGACCCAGTACTTC

V: TRBV29-1
size: NA
J: TRBJ2-5
D: TRBD2
CDR3: CSVGGLVLQETQYF
DNA: TGCAGCGTTGGGGGACTAGTACTCCAAGAGACCCAGTACTTC